The T cell receptor (beta chain) under discussion was sequenced for a study of control samples from healthy donors and cancer patients. V shed 0 bases, J shed 1 base, and the junction held 0 bases outside the gene matches. Germline V gene sequence: CDR1 MNHNY, CDR2 SVGAGI (reference sequence). This CDR3 is 14 amino acids long. Clones were read by immunoSEQ multiplex PCR, and TCRdb kept only the in-frame ones, dropping some. The sample carries some 130,000 clones, about nine tenths recorded once. Material: blood. The gene calls are TRBV6-6 and TRBJ2-7; TRBD2 agrees at 7 bases. The receptor's source is a woman aged 50 to 60 in good health. This CDR3 is CASSYSGGSYEQYF. The CDR3 nucleotides are TGTGCCAGCAGTTACTCGGGAGGGTCCTACGAGCAGTACTTC.